Here is one TCR beta chain with its context. Its specificity is not known. Time point given: pretreatment peripheral blood. The protocol was immunoSEQ multiplex PCR, while the TCRdb copy is restricted to in-frame clones and leaves out a portion. The sample records more than 50,000 clones, 81% being singletons. The CDR3 totals 14 residues. The germline V gene has CDR1 SGHRS and CDR2 YFSETQ. V lost 3 bases and J 1 base, leaving 9 bases between the germline ends. The sample originates from a study of PD-L1 blockade in urothelial cancer. General observations from the study: Patients with below-median pretreatment blood clonality survived longer. Durable benefit was linked to greater 3-week expansion of tumor-associated blood clones.

The chain combines TRBV5-1 with TRBJ2-3, with D perhaps matching TRBD2 (6 bases). This sequence was found in a man aged 65 to 79 with urothelial cancer. This material consisted of PBMCs, taken around atezolizumab (anti-PD-L1) treatment. CDR3 DNA: TGCGCCAGCAGCTCGCCGGGGGGCACAGATACGCAGTATTTT. Translation: CASSSPGGTDTQYF.